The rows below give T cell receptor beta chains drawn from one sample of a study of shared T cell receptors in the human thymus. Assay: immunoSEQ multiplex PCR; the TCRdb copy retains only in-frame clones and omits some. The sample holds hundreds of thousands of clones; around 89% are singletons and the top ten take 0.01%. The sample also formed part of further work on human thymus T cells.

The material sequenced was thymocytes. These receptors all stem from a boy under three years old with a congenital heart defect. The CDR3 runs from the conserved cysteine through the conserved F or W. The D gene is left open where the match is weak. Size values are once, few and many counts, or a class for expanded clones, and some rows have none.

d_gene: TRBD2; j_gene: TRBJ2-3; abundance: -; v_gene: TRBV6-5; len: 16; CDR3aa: CASSYSRRESTDTQYF; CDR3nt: TGTGCCAGCAGTTACTCCAGGCGGGAGTCCACAGATACGCAGTATTTT
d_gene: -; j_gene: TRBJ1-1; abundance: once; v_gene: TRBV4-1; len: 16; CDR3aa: CASSHLWGDGNTEAFF; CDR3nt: TGCGCCAGCAGCCATCTTTGGGGGGATGGGAACACTGAAGCTTTCTTT
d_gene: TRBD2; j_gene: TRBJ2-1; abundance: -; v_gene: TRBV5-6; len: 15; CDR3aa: CASSLRGTSPNEQFF; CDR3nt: TGTGCCAGCAGCTTGAGGGGGACTAGTCCCAATGAGCAGTTCTTC
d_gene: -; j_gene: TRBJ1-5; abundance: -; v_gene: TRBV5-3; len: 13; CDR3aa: CARSSPGGQPQHF; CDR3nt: TGTGCCAGAAGCTCCCCCGGGGGTCAGCCCCAGCATTTT
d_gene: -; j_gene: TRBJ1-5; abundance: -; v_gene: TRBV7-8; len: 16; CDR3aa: CASSLGQGKSNQPQHF; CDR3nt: TGTGCCAGCAGCTTGGGGCAGGGGAAGAGCAATCAGCCCCAGCATTTT
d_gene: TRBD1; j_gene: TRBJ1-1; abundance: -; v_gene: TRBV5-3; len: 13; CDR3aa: CAYLPTGHTEAFF; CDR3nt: TGTGCCTATCTTCCGACAGGGCACACTGAAGCTTTCTTT
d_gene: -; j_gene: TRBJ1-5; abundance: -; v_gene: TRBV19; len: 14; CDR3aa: CASSPAVSNQPQHF; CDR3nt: TGTGCCAGTAGTCCCGCGGTGAGCAATCAGCCCCAGCATTTT
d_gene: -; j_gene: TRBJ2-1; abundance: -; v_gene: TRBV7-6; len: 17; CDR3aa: CASSLGGWGRTYNEQFF; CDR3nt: TGTGCCAGCAGCTTAGGGGGGTGGGGGAGGACCTACAATGAGCAGTTCTTC
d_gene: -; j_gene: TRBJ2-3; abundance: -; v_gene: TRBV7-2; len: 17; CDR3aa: CASSKGGGALYTDTQYF; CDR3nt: TGTGCCAGCAGTAAAGGGGGTGGGGCCCTATACACAGATACGCAGTATTTT
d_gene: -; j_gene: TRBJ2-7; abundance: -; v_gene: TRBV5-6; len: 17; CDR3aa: CASRVKDRTNPPYEQYF; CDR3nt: TGTGCCAGCAGAGTGAAGGACAGAACAAACCCACCCTACGAGCAGTACTTC
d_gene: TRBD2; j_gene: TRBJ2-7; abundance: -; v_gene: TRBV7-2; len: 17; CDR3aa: CASSLSSGRPASYEQYF; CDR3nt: TGTGCCAGCAGCTTATCTAGCGGGAGGCCAGCGTCCTACGAGCAGTACTTC
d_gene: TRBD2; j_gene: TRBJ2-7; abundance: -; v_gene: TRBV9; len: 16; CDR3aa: CASSPASGRLSYEQYF; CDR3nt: TGTGCCAGCAGCCCCGCTAGCGGGAGGTTATCCTACGAGCAGTACTTC
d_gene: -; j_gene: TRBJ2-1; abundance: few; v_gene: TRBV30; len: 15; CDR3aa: CAWSVHWTKHNEQFF; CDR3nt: TGTGCCTGGAGTGTACACTGGACTAAACACAATGAGCAGTTCTTC
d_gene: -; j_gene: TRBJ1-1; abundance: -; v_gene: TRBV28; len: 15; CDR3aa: CASSYTGHGDTEAFF; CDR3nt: TGTGCCAGCAGTTATACAGGTCATGGGGACACTGAAGCTTTCTTT
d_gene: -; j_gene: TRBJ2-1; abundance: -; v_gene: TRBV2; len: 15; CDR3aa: CASSAGKCPYNEQFF; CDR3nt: TGTGCCAGCAGTGCAGGGAAATGTCCCTACAATGAGCAGTTCTTC
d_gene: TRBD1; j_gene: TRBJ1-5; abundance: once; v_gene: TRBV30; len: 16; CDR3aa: CAWSDRGASQDQPQHF; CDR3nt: TGTGCCTGGAGTGACAGGGGGGCATCTCAGGATCAGCCCCAGCATTTT
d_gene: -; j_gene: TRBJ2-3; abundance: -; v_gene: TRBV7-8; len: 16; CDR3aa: CASSFTFPRSTDTQYF; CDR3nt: TGTGCCAGCAGCTTTACGTTTCCCCGGAGCACAGATACGCAGTATTTT
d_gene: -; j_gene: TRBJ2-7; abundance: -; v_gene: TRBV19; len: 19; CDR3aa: CASSRRQGHLGTTSYEQYF; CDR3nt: TGTGCCAGTAGTCGACGCCAGGGGCATTTAGGGACTACGTCCTACGAGCAGTACTTC
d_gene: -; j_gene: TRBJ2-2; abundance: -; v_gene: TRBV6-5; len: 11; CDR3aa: CANNSGGELFF; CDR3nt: TGTGCCAACAACTCGGGGGGGGAGCTGTTTTTT
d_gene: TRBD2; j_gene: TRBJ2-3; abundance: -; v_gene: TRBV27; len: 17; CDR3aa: CASSRLEREGPTDTQYF; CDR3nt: TGTGCCAGCAGCAGATTGGAGCGGGAGGGCCCAACAGATACGCAGTATTTT
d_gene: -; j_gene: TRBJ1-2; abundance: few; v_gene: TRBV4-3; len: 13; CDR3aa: CASSPDRNYGYTF; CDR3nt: TGCGCCAGCAGCCCGGACAGAAACTATGGCTACACCTTC
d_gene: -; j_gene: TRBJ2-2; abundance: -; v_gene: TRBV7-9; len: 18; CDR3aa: CASSWGSLKTRSPGELFF; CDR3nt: TGTGCCAGCAGCTGGGGGTCCCTAAAGACTAGGAGCCCCGGGGAGCTGTTTTTT
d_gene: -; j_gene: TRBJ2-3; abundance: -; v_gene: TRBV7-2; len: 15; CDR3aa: CASSESSFSTDTQYF; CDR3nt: TGTGCCAGCAGCGAGTCCTCTTTTAGCACAGATACGCAGTATTTT
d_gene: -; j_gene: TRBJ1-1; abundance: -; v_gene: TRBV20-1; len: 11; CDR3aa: CSARCQAEAFF; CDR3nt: TGCAGTGCCCGATGCCAGGCGGAAGCTTTCTTT
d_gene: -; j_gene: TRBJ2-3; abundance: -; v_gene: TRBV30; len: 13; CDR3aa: CAWSVSGADTQYF; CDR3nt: TGTGCCTGGAGTGTTTCGGGAGCAGATACGCAGTATTTT
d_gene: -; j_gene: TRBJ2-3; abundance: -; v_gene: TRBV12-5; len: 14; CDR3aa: CASGLGLGTDTQYF; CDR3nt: TGTGCTAGTGGTTTGGGGCTAGGCACAGATACGCAGTATTTT
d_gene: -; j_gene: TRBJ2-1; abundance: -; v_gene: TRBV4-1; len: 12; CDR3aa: CASSQYYNEQFF; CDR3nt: TGCGCCAGCAGCCAGTACTACAATGAGCAGTTCTTC
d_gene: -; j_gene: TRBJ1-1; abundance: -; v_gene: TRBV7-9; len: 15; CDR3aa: CASSSIDIFWTEAFF; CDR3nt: TGTGCCAGCAGCTCGATAGACATATTTTGGACTGAAGCTTTCTTT
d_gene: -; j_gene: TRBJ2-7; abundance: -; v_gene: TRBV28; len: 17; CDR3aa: CASSLVKRRTYSYEQYF; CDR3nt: TGTGCCAGCAGTTTAGTAAAAAGACGGACATACTCCTACGAGCAGTACTTC
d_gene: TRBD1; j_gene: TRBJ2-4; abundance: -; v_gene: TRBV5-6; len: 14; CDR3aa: CASSWDRGKNIQYF; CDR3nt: TGTGCCAGCAGCTGGGACAGGGGTAAAAACATTCAGTACTTC
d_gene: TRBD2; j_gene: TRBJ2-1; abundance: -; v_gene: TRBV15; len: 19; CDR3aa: CATSSGRSRSKGSYNEQFF; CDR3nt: TGTGCCACCAGCAGCGGGAGGTCCAGGAGCAAGGGCTCCTACAATGAGCAGTTCTTC
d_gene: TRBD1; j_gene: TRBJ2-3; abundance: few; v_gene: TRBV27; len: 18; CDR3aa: CASSPPSAGTGHPDTQYF; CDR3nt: TGTGCCAGCAGTCCACCTTCCGCCGGGACAGGGCACCCGGATACGCAGTATTTT
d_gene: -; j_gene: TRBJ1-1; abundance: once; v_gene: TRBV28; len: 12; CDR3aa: CASSLGGPEAFF; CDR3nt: TGTGCCAGCAGTTTAGGCGGGCCCGAAGCTTTCTTT
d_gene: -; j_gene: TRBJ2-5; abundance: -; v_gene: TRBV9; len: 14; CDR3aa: CASSPQAYQETQYF; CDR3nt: TGTGCCAGCAGCCCACAGGCGTACCAAGAGACCCAGTACTTC
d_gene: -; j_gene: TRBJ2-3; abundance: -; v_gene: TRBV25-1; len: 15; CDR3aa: CASSECGVSRNTQYF; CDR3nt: TGTGCCAGCAGTGAATGCGGAGTCTCCCGAAATACGCAGTATTTT
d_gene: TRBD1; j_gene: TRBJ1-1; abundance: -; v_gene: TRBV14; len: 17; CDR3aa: CASSQVGRGLSNTEAFF; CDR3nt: TGTGCCAGCAGCCAAGTCGGCAGGGGGCTTTCAAACACTGAAGCTTTCTTT
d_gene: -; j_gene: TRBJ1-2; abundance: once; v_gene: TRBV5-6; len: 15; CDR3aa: CASSSPVLRSGGYTF; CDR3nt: TGTGCCAGCAGCTCCCCTGTGCTGCGGTCGGGGGGCTACACCTTC
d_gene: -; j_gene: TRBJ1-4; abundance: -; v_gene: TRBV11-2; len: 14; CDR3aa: CASTPGRGNEKLFF; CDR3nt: TGTGCCAGCACCCCCGGGAGGGGGAATGAAAAACTGTTTTTT
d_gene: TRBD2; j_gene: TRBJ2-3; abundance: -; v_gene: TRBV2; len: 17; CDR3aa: CASSEGAASGMADTQYF; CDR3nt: TGTGCCAGCAGTGAAGGGGCGGCTAGCGGGATGGCAGATACGCAGTATTTT
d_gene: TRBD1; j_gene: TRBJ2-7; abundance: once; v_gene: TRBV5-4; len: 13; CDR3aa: CASSHQGADEQYF; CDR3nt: TGTGCCAGCAGCCATCAGGGGGCCGACGAGCAGTACTTC
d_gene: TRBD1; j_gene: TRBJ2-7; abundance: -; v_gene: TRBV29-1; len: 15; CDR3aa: CSVQRSRQGGYEQYF; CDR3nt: TGCAGCGTCCAGAGGTCGAGACAGGGGGGATACGAGCAGTACTTC
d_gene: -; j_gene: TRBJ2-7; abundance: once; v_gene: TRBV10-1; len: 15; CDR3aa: CASSESGGVGYEQYF; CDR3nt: TGCGCCAGCAGTGAGTCAGGCGGGGTTGGCTACGAGCAGTACTTC
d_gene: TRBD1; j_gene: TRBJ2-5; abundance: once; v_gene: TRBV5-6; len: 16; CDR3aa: CASSPKDRFSQETQYF; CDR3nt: TGTGCCAGCAGCCCAAAGGACAGGTTCTCACAAGAGACCCAGTACTTC
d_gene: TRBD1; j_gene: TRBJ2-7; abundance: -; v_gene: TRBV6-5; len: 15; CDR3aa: CASRNFRDRAYEQYF; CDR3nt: TGTGCCAGCAGAAATTTCCGGGACAGGGCCTACGAGCAGTACTTC
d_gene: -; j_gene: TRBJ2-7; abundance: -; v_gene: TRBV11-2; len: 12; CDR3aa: CASSSARDEQYF; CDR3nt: TGTGCCAGCAGCTCCGCTAGAGATGAGCAGTACTTC
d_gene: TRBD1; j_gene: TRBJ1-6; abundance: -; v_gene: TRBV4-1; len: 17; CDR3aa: CASSQDPQGAYNSPLHF; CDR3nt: TGCGCCAGCAGCCAAGATCCCCAGGGGGCCTATAATTCACCCCTCCACTTT
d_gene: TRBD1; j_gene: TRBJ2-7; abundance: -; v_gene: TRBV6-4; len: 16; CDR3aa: CASSERAGQGFYEQYF; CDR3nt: TGTGCCAGCAGTGAGAGGGCGGGACAGGGTTTTTACGAGCAGTACTTC
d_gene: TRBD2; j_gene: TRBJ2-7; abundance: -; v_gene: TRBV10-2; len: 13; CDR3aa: CASQTSGSYEQYF; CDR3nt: TGCGCCAGCCAAACTAGCGGGAGTTACGAGCAGTACTTC
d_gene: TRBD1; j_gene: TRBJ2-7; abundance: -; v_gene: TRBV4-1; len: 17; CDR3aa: CASSQDSPGQVSYEQYF; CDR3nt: TGCGCCAGCAGCCAAGACTCCCCGGGACAGGTATCCTACGAGCAGTACTTC
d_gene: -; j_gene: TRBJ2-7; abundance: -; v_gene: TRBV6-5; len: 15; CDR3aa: CASSNTSGSPDEQYF; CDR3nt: TGTGCCAGCAGTAATACCTCCGGGTCCCCAGACGAGCAGTACTTC
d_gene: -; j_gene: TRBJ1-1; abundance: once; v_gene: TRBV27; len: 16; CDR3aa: CASSPYHLYRATEAFF; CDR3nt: TGTGCCAGCAGTCCCTACCACTTATACAGGGCCACTGAAGCTTTCTTT